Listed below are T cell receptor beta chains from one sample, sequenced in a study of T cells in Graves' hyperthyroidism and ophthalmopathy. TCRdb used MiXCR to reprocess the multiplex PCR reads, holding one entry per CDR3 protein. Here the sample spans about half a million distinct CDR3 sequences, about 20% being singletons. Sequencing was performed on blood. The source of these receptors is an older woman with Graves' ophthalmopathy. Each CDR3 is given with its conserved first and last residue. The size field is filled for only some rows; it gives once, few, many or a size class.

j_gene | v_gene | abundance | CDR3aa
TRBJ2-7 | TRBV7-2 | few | CASSLAMVGGSYEQYF
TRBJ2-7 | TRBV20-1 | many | CSAVDRKARGSYEQYF
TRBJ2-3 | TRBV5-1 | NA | CASSSLAGRGDTQYF
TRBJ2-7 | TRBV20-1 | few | CSAVGQDSYEQYF
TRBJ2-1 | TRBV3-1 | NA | CASSYRLAGYNEQFF
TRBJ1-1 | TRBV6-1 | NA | CASGLLENTEAFF
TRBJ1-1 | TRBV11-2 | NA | CASSLGFGTEAFF
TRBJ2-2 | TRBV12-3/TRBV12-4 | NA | CASSQDRTADGELFF
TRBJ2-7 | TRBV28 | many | CASSLLAGDYEQYF
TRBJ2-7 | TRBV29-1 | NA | CSVDGLADQYEQYF
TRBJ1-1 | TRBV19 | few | CASSKTAAVTEAFF
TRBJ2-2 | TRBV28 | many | CASTNSGGTGELFF
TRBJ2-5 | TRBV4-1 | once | CASSQGGRAAETQYF
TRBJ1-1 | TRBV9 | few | CASSAHTGIENTEAFF
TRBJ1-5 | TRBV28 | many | CASSTGTLSNQPQHF
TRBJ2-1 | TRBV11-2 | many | CASSFLGGFEQFF
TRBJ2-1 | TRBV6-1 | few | CASSELSGGAYNEQFF
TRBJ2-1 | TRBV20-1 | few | CSARKGADEQFF
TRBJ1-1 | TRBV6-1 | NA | CASSEAIGQGDEAFF
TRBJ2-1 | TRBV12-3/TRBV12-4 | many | CASTPGDSHANEQFF
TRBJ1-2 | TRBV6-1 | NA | CATLPDRGYGYTF
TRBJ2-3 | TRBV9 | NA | CASSVEGGTDTQYF
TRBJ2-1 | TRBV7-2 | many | CASSSGSSWYNEQFF
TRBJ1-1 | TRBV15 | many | CATVSALAYMNTEAFF
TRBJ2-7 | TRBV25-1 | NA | CASGWTGTGGVQYF